This T cell receptor (beta chain) was documented in a study of cytomegalovirus exposure and HLA in healthy donors. The PCR made use of 60 Vbeta and 13 Jbeta primers. The table came from immunoSEQ multiplex PCR; TCRdb's copy has only in-frame clones and leaves some out. This repertoire comprises 140,000 or so clones; its ten largest clones make up 0.96%. Healthy bone marrow donors made up the donor group. Study-level results: Published work reported that the classifier diagnosed cytomegalovirus status with high specificity and sensitivity. As immune exposure information, only CMV serostatus was available. With DRB1 most and HLA-C fewest, TCR association rates differed between HLA loci in a later analysis.

About this clone itself: Its target is unknown.

The CDR3 runs to 15 residues. V gave up 6 bases and J gave up 5 bases; unmatched junction bases: 6. Germline V CDR1 and CDR2: MNHEY, SVGAGI. The chain is built from TRBV6-5 and TRBJ2-1, with 11 bases identical to TRBD1. This TCR was sampled from a male donor in good health and CMV-seronegative. The sequencing sample was made of PBMCs. The CDR3 reads CASSYGQGADNEQFF. The CDR3 region has the DNA TGTGCCAGCAGCTACGGACAGGGGGCCGACAATGAGCAGTTCTTC.